Listed here are 7 T cell receptor beta chains from one sample, sequenced in a study of shared clonotypes between healthy human individuals. Assay used: immunoSEQ multiplex PCR; TCRdb lists only in-frame clones, some missing. This table has some 470,000 clones, 76% appearing once. Sequencing was done on a sample of PBMCs. The receptors were gathered from a woman aged 35 to 49 in good health. Some clones in this sample may be carry-over from other donors' samples.

Notes on this clone: Other DNA sequences in the same sample also yield this CDR3. The V call is TRBV28, the J call TRBJ2-3; 10 nucleotides agree with TRBD2. The CDR3 has 15 residues. Germline CDR1 reads MDHEN; CDR2 reads SYDVKM. With 2 bases clipped from V and 1 base from J, the junction kept 0 bases outside the gene matches. As DNA, the CDR3 is TGTGCCAGCAGTTTACTAGCGGGGGGCACAGATACGCAGTATTTT. Translated: CASSLLAGGTDTQYF.

This clone was picked up one time. Possible read error: a much larger clone is one base away. Because the CDR3's place on the DNA is in doubt, the DNA is left out and the CDR3 is given as listed by TCRdb. The gene calls are TRBV29-1 and TRBJ1-2; the table's D call of TRBD1 was not tested on the DNA. Including both end residues, the CDR3 is 12 amino acids long. From germline, CDR1 is SQVTM and CDR2 ANQGSEA. The CDR3 reads CSVGQGSYGHTF.

The V call is TRBV19, the J call TRBJ1-4; no reliable D call. The germline V and J ends were trimmed by 2 bases and 3 bases, with 7 bases remaining between them. This CDR3 is built from 14 residues. Germline V gene data show CDR1 as LNHDA and CDR2 as SQIVND (reference sequence). The CDR3 loop is CASSITGSNEKLFF. CDR3 bases: TGTGCCAGTAGTATAACGGGTTCTAATGAAAAACTGTTTTTT.

The chain uses TRBV18 and TRBJ1-4; 8 bases are a match to TRBD1. This CDR3 is built from 15 residues. Germline-derived CDR1 and CDR2 are KGHSH and LQKENI. Unmatched junction bases numbered 8, after V lost 5 bases and J lost 6 bases. The CDR3 coding sequence is TGTGCCAGCTCATCAGGACAGGGCAGTGATGAAAAACTGTTTTTT. This codes for CASSSGQGSDEKLFF.

This clone was recorded once. The chain recombines TRBV28 with TRBJ2-3; TRBD1 matches at 9 bases. CDR3 length equals 15 residues. CDR1 MDHEN and CDR2 SYDVKM come from the germline V gene. Losses at the gene ends were 3 bases for V and 4 bases for J; bases not matched to a gene: 5. The CDR3 protein is CASSFNRGRADTQYF. The DNA for the CDR3 is TGTGCCAGCAGTTTCAACAGGGGGCGGGCAGATACGCAGTATTTT.

The chain has TRBV15 and TRBJ2-1; D gene uncertain. This CDR3 contains 12 residues. Trimming stripped 3 bases from V and 5 bases from J, with 5 bases between. The V gene's germline CDR1 is LNHNV and CDR2 YYDKDF (reference sequence). The CDR3 DNA reads TGTGCCACCAGCAGCCGAGACAATGAGCAGTTCTTC. Translated: CATSSRDNEQFF.

Of note for this clone: Other DNA sequences of this sample code for an identical CDR3. The chain recombines TRBV6-1 with TRBJ1-3; TRBD1 aligns across 8 bases. This CDR3 region has 16 residues. J gave up 4 bases and V 0 bases, and 5 bases lay outside the gene matches. The germline CDR1 and CDR2 sequences are MNHNS and SASEGT. The CDR3 DNA sequence: TGTGCCAGCAGTGAAGCACAGGGGGTTGGAGGAAACACCATATATTTT. As protein: CASSEAQGVGGNTIYF.